Listed here are 31 T cell receptor beta chains from one sample, sequenced in a study of T cells expressing NK-cell markers. TCRdb reprocessed the 5' RACE reads; each CDR3 protein has one entry and no DNA is given. This sample lists over 350,000 distinct CDR3 sequences; its ten largest clones have around 10%. Sequencing was performed on blood T cells: a sorted CD56 or NKG2C T cell subset, CD4+ or CD8+ T cells, or bulk PBMC T cells (not recorded which). These receptors all come from a woman between 45 and 65 years old in good health.

The chain joins TRBV10-3 to TRBJ2-3. Germline CDR1 reads ENHRY; CDR2 reads SYGVKD. CDR3 length equals 13 residues. CDR3 amino acids: CAISLSVTDTQYF.

The chain uses TRBV5-1 and TRBJ2-3; TCRdb outputs TRBD2, but without DNA this stays unchecked. The germline V gene encodes CDR1 SGHRS and CDR2 YFSETQ. The CDR3 contains 16 residues. This chain's CDR3 is CASSFEGGGGTDTQYF. The full variable domain, rest sourced from reference TRBV5-1 and TRBJ2-3, is KAGVTQTPRYLIKTRGQQVTLSCSPISGHRSVSWYQQTPGQGLQFLFEYFSETQRNKGNFPGRFSGRQFSNSRSEMNVSTLELGDSALYLCASSFEGGGGTDTQYFGPGTRLTVL.

The V gene is TRBV30, the J gene TRBJ2-5; absent DNA, TCRdb's TRBD1 call cannot be checked. This CDR3 is built from 14 residues. Germline CDR1 reads GTSNPN; CDR2 reads SVGIG (reference sequence). Here the CDR3 reads CAWRGLPLFETQYF.

This chain connects TRBV9 to TRBJ2-1; TCRdb indicates TRBD2, and absent DNA this call remains unverified. The CDR3 spans 14 residues. From germline, CDR1 is SGDLS and CDR2 YYNGEE. The chain's CDR3 is CASSVELADNEQFF.

The chain is built from TRBV5-1 and TRBJ2-3. The CDR3 extends over 14 amino acids. The germline CDR1 and CDR2 sequences are SGHRS and YFSETQ. CDR3 region: CASTRDAFTDTQYF. Full variable domain (remainder filled in from reference TRBV5-1 and TRBJ2-3): KAGVTQTPRYLIKTRGQQVTLSCSPISGHRSVSWYQQTPGQGLQFLFEYFSETQRNKGNFPGRFSGRQFSNSRSEMNVSTLELGDSALYLCASTRDAFTDTQYFGPGTRLTVL.

The V gene is TRBV20-1, the J gene TRBJ2-3; with no DNA, the TCRdb D assignment of TRBD1 cannot be verified. From germline, CDR1 is DFQATT and CDR2 SNEGSKA (reference sequence). The CDR3 runs 13 residues. CDR3: CSALRGWTDTQYF.

The chain is built from TRBV15 and TRBJ2-7; TCRdb gives TRBD2 as the D gene, but with no DNA this cannot be confirmed. From germline, CDR1 is LNHNV and CDR2 YYDKDF (reference sequence). This CDR3 region has 16 residues. The CDR3 sequence: CATSRESGGTSYEQYF.

The J gene is TRBJ2-7, the V gene TRBV27; as DNA is missing, the TRBD1 call by TCRdb cannot be tested. CDR3 length: 12 residues. Per the germline V gene, CDR1 is MNHEY and CDR2 is SMNVEV (reference sequence). CDR3 sequence: CASSNLPAPPHF.

CDR3 residues: CASSEPGQLVMYNEQFF. The chain carries TRBV25-1 and TRBJ2-1; TCRdb gives TRBD1 as the D gene, but with no DNA this cannot be confirmed. Germline lookup yields CDR1 MGHDK and CDR2 SYGVNS. There are 17 residues in the CDR3. The full variable domain, rest sourced from reference TRBV25-1 and TRBJ2-1, is EADIYQTPRYLVIGTGKKITLECSQTMGHDKMYWYQQDPGMELHLIHYSYGVNSTEKGDLSSESTVSRIRTEHFPLTLESARPSHTSQYLCASSEPGQLVMYNEQFFGPGTRLTVL.

The chain joins TRBV10-2 to TRBJ2-3. The length of the CDR3 is 16 residues. Germline lookup yields CDR1 WSHSY and CDR2 SAAADI. The CDR3 region is CASSLDSYVGTDTQYF.

This chain links TRBV11-2 with TRBJ1-1; TCRdb's D call of TRBD1 is untestable without DNA. The CDR3 has 16 residues. The germline V gene has CDR1 SGHAT and CDR2 FQNNGV. This CDR3 reads CASSLALRGRGTEAFF.

The chain recombines TRBV7-9 with TRBJ1-1; absent DNA, TCRdb's TRBD1 call cannot be checked. Germline V CDR1 and CDR2: SEHNR, FQNEAQ (reference sequence). The CDR3 is 17 amino acids. The CDR3 sequence is CASSPDRIGAANTEAFF. Combining the CDR3 with reference TRBV7-9 and TRBJ1-1 gives the whole variable domain DTGVSQNPRHKITKRGQNVTFRCDPISEHNRLYWYRQTLGQGPEFLTYFQNEAQLEKSRLLSDRFSAERPKGSFSTLEIQRTEQGDSAMYLCASSPDRIGAANTEAFFGQGTRLTVV.

The V call is TRBV25-1, the J call TRBJ2-1; TCRdb gives TRBD2 as the D gene, but with no DNA this cannot be confirmed. This CDR3 spans 15 amino acids. The V gene's germline CDR1 is MGHDK and CDR2 SYGVNS. The CDR3 reads CASSVGTRVYNEQFF.

This chain connects TRBV5-5 to TRBJ2-1; checking the TCRdb D call of TRBD2 is not possible without DNA. CDR1 and CDR2 (germline): SGHKS, YYEKEE (reference sequence). CDR3 length: 16 amino acids. The CDR3 reads CASSSPLAGLYNEQFF.

The chain joins TRBV12-3 or TRBV12-4 to TRBJ1-2; TCRdb's D call, TRBD1, is unchecked because there is no DNA. This CDR3 is 13 amino acids long. The CDR3 loop is CASSSGQLIGYTF.

The chain is built from TRBV20-1 and TRBJ2-1; absent DNA, TCRdb's TRBD2 call cannot be checked. The germline V gene has CDR1 DFQATT and CDR2 SNEGSKA (reference sequence). CDR3 length equals 14 residues. This CDR3 reads CSGSRDSHHDEQFF.

This chain uses TRBV5-1 with TRBJ2-1; TCRdb names TRBD2, which stays unverified in the absence of DNA. Germline V gene data show CDR1 as SGHRS and CDR2 as YFSETQ. The CDR3 loop spans 16 amino acids. This CDR3 reads CASSFIAGTSYNEQFF.

The V and J genes are TRBV12-3 or TRBV12-4 and TRBJ1-1; TCRdb picks TRBD1, but there is no DNA to check that call. CDR3 size: 14 residues. This CDR3 is CASSGKPGQGGAFF.

The chain employs TRBV5-8 and TRBJ2-5; TCRdb returns TRBD1, unconfirmable since there is no DNA. This CDR3 is 15 amino acids long. Germline CDR1 is SGHTS and CDR2 is YDEGEE. CDR3 protein: CASSPDRGPGETQYF.

The CDR3: CASTRTLETQYF. The chain recombines TRBV12-3 or TRBV12-4 with TRBJ2-5; TCRdb's D gene call, TRBD2, goes unchecked for lack of DNA. The CDR3 extends over 12 amino acids.

The rearrangement links TRBV29-1 to TRBJ1-2; the D gene TCRdb calls, TRBD1, cannot be checked with no DNA. CDR3 length: 13 residues. CDR1 and CDR2 (germline): SQVTM, ANQGSEA. The CDR3 loop reads CSGTVGGEGGYTF.

The J gene is TRBJ2-3, the V gene TRBV29-1; TCRdb selects TRBD2, and the lack of DNA leaves this call unchecked. The CDR3 totals 14 residues. Germline-derived CDR1 and CDR2 are SQVTM and ANQGSEA. The chain's CDR3 is CSVVGGRAADTQYF.

V usage is TRBV29-1 and J usage is TRBJ2-3; TCRdb reports TRBD2, a call that lacks DNA to check it against. In germline, CDR1 is SQVTM, CDR2 ANQGSEA. The CDR3 loop spans 15 amino acids. CDR3 amino acids: CSGRGFRSVPDTQYF.

The V gene is TRBV2, the J gene TRBJ2-5; lacking DNA, the TRBD1 call made by TCRdb goes unchecked. The CDR3 length is 14 residues. Germline assignment: CDR1 SNHLY and CDR2 FYNNEI. The CDR3 protein is CASAKDRGRETQYF.

The V and J genes are TRBV11-3 and TRBJ2-7; TCRdb reports TRBD1, a call that lacks DNA to check it against. CDR1 is SGHNT, CDR2 YENEEA, per germline. The CDR3 has 14 amino acids. The CDR3 here is CASSLSGQGYEQYF.

The V call is TRBV5-1, the J call TRBJ2-7; the D call of TRBD2 rests on TCRdb alone, since no DNA is present to check it. Germline values: CDR1 SGHRS, CDR2 YFSETQ. The CDR3 runs 17 residues. The CDR3 sequence is CASSLDIAGVGTYEQYF.

The rearrangement joins TRBV30 to TRBJ2-4; as DNA is missing, the TRBD1 call by TCRdb cannot be tested. The CDR3 totals 12 residues. Germline V gene sequence: CDR1 GTSNPN, CDR2 SVGIG (reference sequence). The CDR3 is CAWGTAKNIQYF.

V gene TRBV27 combines with J gene TRBJ2-3; TCRdb's D gene call, TRBD2, goes unchecked for lack of DNA. CDR3 length: 16 residues. Per germline, CDR1 MNHEY and CDR2 SMNVEV (reference sequence). CDR3 sequence reads: CASSLAGGPGGDTQYF.

The chain links TRBV5-1 to TRBJ1-1; the TRBD1 assignment by TCRdb is unverifiable without DNA. The CDR3 runs 15 residues. Per germline, CDR1 SGHRS and CDR2 YFSETQ. CDR3 residues: CASSFSTGGFTEAFF.

The chain employs TRBV5-1 and TRBJ2-7; TCRdb names TRBD1, which stays unverified in the absence of DNA. CDR3 length: 18 residues. Germline-derived CDR1 and CDR2 are SGHRS and YFSETQ. The CDR3: CASSLGGTGGFGIYEQYF. The full variable domain, with the rest looked up from reference TRBV5-1 and TRBJ2-7, is KAGVTQTPRYLIKTRGQQVTLSCSPISGHRSVSWYQQTPGQGLQFLFEYFSETQRNKGNFPGRFSGRQFSNSRSEMNVSTLELGDSALYLCASSLGGTGGFGIYEQYFGPGTRLTVT.

V usage is TRBV4-2 and J usage is TRBJ2-5; TCRdb outputs TRBD1, but without DNA this stays unchecked. The CDR3 spans 18 residues. Per germline, CDR1 LGHNA and CDR2 YNFKEQ. This CDR3 is CASSQDATGWTPQETQYF.